This T cell receptor (beta chain) was recorded in a study of blood T cell repertoires in COVID-19. Study-level information: Donors in the United States, Italy and Spain gave samples during acute or convalescent COVID-19.

V gave up 2 bases and J gave up 7 bases, with 9 bases separating them. Germline values: CDR1 SGHTS, CDR2 YDEGEE. This CDR3 spans 13 amino acids. Method: immunoSEQ multiplex PCR; TCRdb's copy keeps in-frame clones and lacks some. The table includes under 7,000 clones, less than 90% detected once. V and J are TRBV5-8 and TRBJ1-4; D call uncertain. The source is a human donor in a cohort sampled during active COVID-19. Sequencing was carried out using peripheral blood. The CDR3 sequence is CASSFYESEKLFF. CDR3 in DNA: TGTGCCAGCAGCTTTTACGAGAGTGAAAAACTGTTTTTT.